This entry lists 27 T cell receptor beta chains sequenced from one sample in a study of OX40 agonist ivuxolimab in advanced cancers. TCRdb keeps only in-frame clones here, not all; method: immunoSEQ multiplex PCR. The sample carries tens of thousands of clones, 88% recorded once. Specimen: CD4+ or CD8+ T cells sorted from blood, collected in a trial of the OX40 agonist ivuxolimab. The receptors come from an adult with an advanced solid tumor such as melanoma, head and neck, liver or kidney cancer.

This clone has a handful of counts. The V gene is TRBV10-3, the J gene TRBJ1-2; D remains ambiguous. Looked up from germline, CDR1 is ENHRY and CDR2 is SYGVKD. Between the trimmed V and J ends, which lost 6 bases and 1 base, there was a span of 6 bases. The CDR3 is 12 residues long. The chain's CDR3 is CAISGSNYGYTF. The CDR3 DNA follows: TGTGCCATCAGCGGGAGTAACTATGGCTACACCTTC.

Only one count was recorded for this clone. The V gene is TRBV18, the J gene TRBJ2-7, with D maybe TRBD2 (5 bases). The V gene lost 0 bases and the J gene lost 3 bases, with 9 bases spanning the gap. There are 14 residues in the CDR3. In germline, CDR1 is KGHSH, CDR2 LQKENI. The DNA for the CDR3 is TGTGCCAGCTCACCACCGGTCAGCGGCTACGAGCAGTACTTC. It is translated as CASSPPVSGYEQYF.

This clone was seen more than once but under ten times. The chain uses TRBV29-1 and TRBJ2-1; D unclear. V lost 4 bases and J lost 7, with 14 bases in between. Germline values: CDR1 SQVTM, CDR2 ANQGSEA. This CDR3 is built from 13 residues. DNA of the CDR3: TGCAGCGTTGTTCGGGTTTTGGGGAATGAGCAGTTCTTC. It specifies CSVVRVLGNEQFF.

The chain carries TRBV7-9 and TRBJ2-7; D possibly corresponds to TRBD2 (5 bases). The V and J ends lost 5 bases and 0 bases respectively, with 11 bases between them. Germline V CDR1 and CDR2: SEHNR, FQNEAQ (reference sequence). CDR3 length: 14 amino acids. In DNA form, the CDR3 reads TGTGCCAGCAGCGCAACCGGGGTCTCCTACGAGCAGTACTTC. Protein sequence: CASSATGVSYEQYF. Full variable domain (rest looked up from reference TRBV7-9 and TRBJ2-7): DTGVSQNPRHKITKRGQNVTFRCDPISEHNRLYWYRQTLGQGPEFLTYFQNEAQLEKSRLLSDRFSAERPKGSFSTLEIQRTEQGDSAMYLCASSATGVSYEQYFGPGTRLTVT.

This rearrangement joins TRBV10-3 to TRBJ2-7; 11 bases match TRBD1. The CDR3 sequence is 16 residues long. J was trimmed by 4 bases and V by 1 base; bases with no gene match: 6. Looked up from germline, CDR1 is ENHRY and CDR2 is SYGVKD. This CDR3 is CAISEYPGQGGYEQYF. The CDR3 DNA follows: TGTGCCATCAGTGAGTACCCGGGACAGGGGGGTTACGAGCAGTACTTC.

The V and J genes are TRBV6-1 and TRBJ1-5; no clear D gene. Germline V CDR1 and CDR2: MNHNS, SASEGT. V gave up 0 bases and J gave up 4 bases, with 7 bases separating them. The CDR3 contains 14 residues. CDR3 loop: CASSEAGINQPQHF. CDR3 coding DNA: TGTGCCAGCAGTGAAGCAGGTATAAATCAGCCCCAGCATTTT.

The chain combines TRBV7-6 with TRBJ1-4; 8 nucleotides line up with TRBD1. CDR3 length: 15 residues. Germline CDR1 SGHVS, CDR2 FNYEAQ. J lost 3 bases, V lost 5 bases, and 5 bases had no gene match. The CDR3, as DNA: TGTGCCAGCAGCGCGGGACAGGTAGCTAATGAAAAACTGTTTTTT. Protein sequence: CASSAGQVANEKLFF.

V gene TRBV6-5 combines with J gene TRBJ2-7; D is unresolved. CDR1 and CDR2 (germline): MNHEY, SVGAGI. Between the trimmed V and J ends, which lost 6 bases and 5 bases, there was a span of 14 bases. The CDR3 covers 13 residues. The CDR3 region is CASSAKVFHEQYF. CDR3 DNA: TGTGCCAGCAGCGCAAAAGTGTTCCACGAGCAGTACTTC.

The chain combines TRBV4-1 with TRBJ2-4; 9 nucleotides align to TRBD2. With 1 base clipped from V and 2 bases from J, the junction kept 6 bases outside the gene matches. Germline CDR1 is MGHRA and CDR2 is YSYEKL. The CDR3 extends over 17 amino acids. The CDR3 protein is CASSQVSSGMSKNIQYF. The CDR3 DNA reads as TGCGCCAGCAGCCAAGTCTCTAGCGGGATGTCCAAAAACATTCAGTACTTC.

This chain joins TRBV6-1 and TRBJ2-7; the D gene is possibly TRBD2 (5 bases). From germline, CDR1 is MNHNS and CDR2 SASEGT. V dropped 3 bases and J dropped 2 bases, with 8 bases sitting between them. There are 13 residues in the CDR3. This CDR3 reads CASSDLLAYEQYF. The DNA for the CDR3 is TGTGCCAGCAGTGATTTACTAGCCTACGAGCAGTACTTC.

This chain links TRBV5-4 with TRBJ2-5, with D hard to call. Germline loops: CDR1 SGHNT, CDR2 YYREEE (reference sequence). This CDR3 region has 15 residues. The ends were cut back, 3 bases at V and 2 bases at J, with 14 bases in the middle. CDR3 coding DNA: TGTGCCAGCAGCTACAAAGACGGATTTCAAGAGACCCAGTACTTC. Its protein is CASSYKDGFQETQYF.

The chain is built from TRBV19 and TRBJ1-1, with D perhaps TRBD1 (5 bases). CDR3 size: 16 residues. Trimming removed 5 bases from V and 1 base from J, with 17 bases in between. The germline gives CDR1 LNHDA, CDR2 SQIVND (reference sequence). The CDR3 DNA reads TGTGCCAGTAGTCCTCTCACCCAGGGCGCGAACACTGAAGCTTTCTTT. Its translation: CASSPLTQGANTEAFF. Drawing the rest from reference TRBV19 and TRBJ1-1, the complete variable domain is DGGITQSPKYLFRKEGQNVTLSCEQNLNHDAMYWYRQDPGQGLRLIYYSQIVNDFQKGDIAEGYSVSREKKESFPLTVTSAQKNPTAFYLCASSPLTQGANTEAFFGQGTRLTVV.

J is TRBJ2-7 and V is TRBV29-1, with 8 bases matching TRBD1. This CDR3 is built from 11 residues. V shed 7 bases, J shed 6 bases, and the junction held 5 bases outside the gene matches. The germline gives CDR1 SQVTM, CDR2 ANQGSEA. The CDR3 sequence is CSAEQGGEQYF. CDR3 nucleotides: TGCAGCGCCGAACAGGGGGGCGAGCAGTACTTC.

The V gene is TRBV7-6, the J gene TRBJ2-1; the match to TRBD2 covers 9 bases. With V trimmed by 3 bases and J by 9 bases, 3 bases remained unmatched. This CDR3 spans 13 amino acids. Germline V gives CDR1 SGHVS, CDR2 FNYEAQ. CDR3 in DNA: TGTGCCAGCAGCTTGGCGGGAGGGCGTGAGCAGTTCTTC. Amino acid sequence: CASSLAGGREQFF.

This chain's CDR3 is CASSFQNRGYNEQFF. DNA for the CDR3: TGTGCCAGCAGTTTTCAGAACAGGGGTTACAATGAGCAGTTCTTC. The chain is built from TRBV2 and TRBJ2-1, with 7 bases lining up with TRBD1. The germline CDR1 and CDR2 sequences are SNHLY and FYNNEI. The CDR3 is 15 amino acids. V was clipped by 5 bases and J by 4 bases; unmatched bases: 8. Full variable domain (remainder filled in from reference TRBV2 and TRBJ2-1): EPEVTQTPSHQVTQMGQEVILRCVPISNHLYFYWYRQILGQKVEFLVSFYNNEISEKSEIFDDQFSVERPDGSNFTLKIRSTKLEDSAMYFCASSFQNRGYNEQFFGPGTRLTVL.

The chain combines TRBV6-5 with TRBJ1-1; possible D gene TRBD1, 6 bases. CDR3 length: 13 residues. Deletions cut 5 bases from V and 0 bases from J, with 7 bases between. Germline CDR1 reads MNHEY; CDR2 reads SVGAGI. The CDR3 DNA follows: TGTGCCAGCAGTGGACAGATGAACACTGAAGCTTTCTTT. Its translation is CASSGQMNTEAFF.

The J gene is TRBJ2-1, the V gene TRBV6-6, with 7 nucleotides matching TRBD2. Germline CDR1 MNHNY, CDR2 SVGAGI (reference sequence). V lost 6 bases, J lost 5 bases, and 4 bases stayed unmatched. The CDR3 is 13 amino acids. The CDR3 DNA reads as TGTGCCAGCAGGATGGGACTAAACAATGAGCAGTTCTTC. Protein product: CASRMGLNNEQFF.

V gene TRBV7-9 combines with J gene TRBJ2-5; 8 nucleotides match TRBD2. Germline CDR1 and CDR2: SEHNR and FQNEAQ (reference sequence). This CDR3 has 14 residues. V lost 5 bases and J lost 5; bases outside the gene matches: 7. CDR3 sequence (DNA): TGTGCCAGCAGCAAAGCGGGAGATTGGGAGACCCAGTACTTC. It encodes CASSKAGDWETQYF.

The chain couples TRBV15 to TRBJ1-1, with no clear D. Per germline, CDR1 LNHNV and CDR2 YYDKDF (reference sequence). The CDR3 runs 15 residues. Trimming left V 0 bases short and J 1 base short, with 9 bases between. The CDR3 DNA reads as TGTGCCACCAGCAGAGATTGGGGTGGGAACACTGAAGCTTTCTTT. It yields the protein CATSRDWGGNTEAFF.

Only one count was recorded for this clone. This rearrangement joins TRBV6-5 to TRBJ2-7; D unclear. The CDR3 spans 13 residues. Germline CDR1 and CDR2: MNHEY and SVGAGI. V dropped 5 bases and J dropped 7 bases, with 15 bases sitting between them. CDR3 sequence (DNA): TGTGCCAGCAGTGCTACAGTGGTGGGGGAGCAGTACTTC. Protein sequence: CASSATVVGEQYF.

The chain couples TRBV10-3 to TRBJ1-2; D not resolved. CDR3 size: 14 residues. Germline CDR1 is ENHRY and CDR2 is SYGVKD. Trimming removed 3 bases at V and 0 bases at J, with 8 bases between. In DNA, the CDR3 is TGTGCCATCAGTGATCTGGGCGCTAACTATGGCTACACCTTC. Residues: CAISDLGANYGYTF.

CDR3 sequence (DNA): TGTGCCAGCAGCCTGACCAACACTGAAGCTTTCTTT. Protein: CASSLTNTEAFF. V usage is TRBV11-3 and J usage is TRBJ1-1; D is unresolved. V lost 5 bases to trimming and J lost 2 bases, with 6 bases between them. The CDR3 covers 12 residues. Germline V lookup: CDR1 SGHNT, CDR2 YENEEA.

The genes are TRBV7-9 and TRBJ2-2, with 13 bases that match TRBD2. V trimming: 7 bases; J trimming: 0 bases; junction bases outside the gene matches: 5. The CDR3 sequence is 17 residues long. Per the germline V gene, CDR1 is SEHNR and CDR2 is FQNEAQ (reference sequence). For the CDR3, the DNA is TGTGCCAGCAACCTACTAGCGGGAGGGCCGAACACCGGGGAGCTGTTTTTT. Protein product: CASNLLAGGPNTGELFF. The full variable domain, its missing parts supplied by reference TRBV7-9 and TRBJ2-2, is DTGVSQNPRHKITKRGQNVTFRCDPISEHNRLYWYRQTLGQGPEFLTYFQNEAQLEKSRLLSDRFSAERPKGSFSTLEIQRTEQGDSAMYLCASNLLAGGPNTGELFFGEGSRLTVL.

Of note for this clone: At one end, the junction sequence differs from germline, possibly due to a read error. This chain links TRBV9 with TRBJ1-6; 7 bases agree with TRBD1. Germline loops: CDR1 SGDLS, CDR2 YYNGEE. This CDR3 is built from 14 residues. The CDR3 nucleotides are TGTGCCAGCACCGTAGGGCAGGGGGATTCACCCCTCCACTTT. Translating it yields CASTVGQGDSPLHF.

The V call is TRBV7-8, the J call TRBJ2-7; D may be TRBD2 (5 bases). V lost 5 bases, J lost 3 bases, and 11 bases lay in between. CDR1 is SGHVS and CDR2 is FQNEAQ in the germline V gene. This CDR3 has 13 amino acids. Here the CDR3 DNA reads TGTGCCAGCAGCCCCGCGGCGGGCTACGAGCAGTACTTC. Residues: CASSPAAGYEQYF.

The CDR3 DNA is TGTGCCACCAGCAGAGGGGGAGGCTACAATGAGCAGTTCTTC. Amino acids: CATSRGGGYNEQFF. The chain combines TRBV15 with TRBJ2-1, with a weak D call TRBD2 (6 bases). V dropped 1 base and J dropped 3 bases, with 7 bases sitting between them. Looked up from germline, CDR1 is LNHNV and CDR2 is YYDKDF (reference sequence). This CDR3 contains 14 residues.

This clone has only one observation. This rearrangement joins TRBV10-3 to TRBJ1-5; perhaps TRBD1 as D (5 bases). Germline values: CDR1 ENHRY, CDR2 SYGVKD. The CDR3 is 12 amino acids. V was trimmed by 3 bases and J by 7 bases, leaving 7 bases between them. The CDR3: CAISDGGQPQHF. The CDR3 DNA is TGTGCCATCAGTGACGGGGGGCAGCCCCAGCATTTT.